The rows below give T cell receptor beta chains drawn from one sample of a study of T-cell memory formation after mild COVID-19. From the 5' RACE reads, TCRdb called clonotypes with MiXCR, one entry per CDR3 protein. The top ten clones hold approximately 8.4% of a sample with hundreds of thousands of distinct CDR3 sequences, about 20% of them seen once. Sequences were obtained from PBMCs or a T cell subset sorted from them (not recorded which). Receptors were obtained from an adult woman who had mild COVID-19 (a few samples of this study predate the infection). Cell type and time point are not known. The CDR3 runs from the conserved cysteine through the conserved F or W. A D gene is named only where the DNA matches it firmly. Only part of the rows carry a size: once, few, many, or a class if the clone is expanded.

-	TRBV4-3	few	TRBJ2-1	CASSQDRPGEQFF	TGCGCCAGCAGCCAAGACCGACCTGGTGAGCAGTTCTTC
TRBD1	TRBV12-3/TRBV12-4	few	TRBJ2-2	CASSWGQGVITGELFF	TGTGCCAGCAGCTGGGGACAGGGGGTGATCACCGGGGAGCTGTTTTTT
-	TRBV5-4	-	TRBJ1-1	CASSLGTPMNTEAFF	TGTGCCAGCAGCTTGGGGACACCCATGAACACTGAAGCTTTCTTT
TRBD1	TRBV7-9	-	TRBJ1-1	CASSLGQGLDTEAFF	TGTGCCAGCAGCTTGGGACAGGGATTGGACACTGAAGCTTTCTTT
TRBD1	TRBV10-3	-	TRBJ1-1	CAISESPTGLGNTEAFF	TGTGCCATCAGTGAGTCCCCGACAGGGTTGGGGAACACTGAAGCTTTCTTT
-	TRBV3-1	-	TRBJ1-2	CASSYEGSYGYTF	TGTGCCAGCAGCTACGAGGGTTCCTATGGCTACACCTTC
-	TRBV7-9	-	TRBJ2-7	CASSLDGGRGLYEQYF	TGTGCCAGCAGCTTAGACGGGGGCCGAGGCCTCTACGAGCAGTACTTC
-	TRBV27	many	TRBJ2-1	CASSPTGYNEQFF	TGTGCCAGCAGTCCAACGGGCTACAATGAGCAGTTCTTC
-	TRBV29-1	few	TRBJ2-3	CSGAGTPSTDTQYF	TGCAGCGGAGCCGGGACACCGAGCACAGATACGCAGTATTTT
-	TRBV7-2	-	TRBJ2-3	CASSPSYVTDTQYF	TGTGCCAGCAGCCCTTCTTACGTCACAGATACGCAGTATTTT
-	TRBV5-4	-	TRBJ2-5	CASSGGTVQETQYF	TGTGCCAGCAGCGGCGGGACAGTACAAGAGACCCAGTACTTC
-	TRBV11-2	-	TRBJ2-3	CASKDPKGDTQYF	TGTGCCAGCAAGGACCCTAAAGGGGATACGCAGTATTTT
-	TRBV7-9	few	TRBJ1-1	CASSLVQEWNTEAFF	TGTGCCAGCAGCTTAGTGCAGGAATGGAACACTGAAGCTTTCTTT
-	TRBV7-9	-	TRBJ2-1	CASSLRVAPAGEQFF	TGTGCCAGCAGCTTAAGAGTAGCGCCAGCCGGGGAGCAGTTCTTC
TRBD1	TRBV5-1	many	TRBJ1-1	CASSSTGDTHRAFF	TGCGCCAGCAGCTCGACAGGGGACACACACAGGGCTTTCTTT
TRBD2	TRBV7-7	-	TRBJ2-2	CASSAGTSSSELFF	TGTGCTAGCAGCGCCGGGACTAGCTCCTCGGAGCTGTTTTTT
-	TRBV6-6	few	TRBJ2-5	CASSYSSALETQYF	TGTGCCAGCAGTTACTCGTCAGCTCTCGAGACCCAGTACTTC
TRBD2	TRBV19	-	TRBJ2-1	CASSAGLALFRNEQFF	TGTGCCAGTAGTGCAGGACTAGCCCTCTTTCGCAATGAGCAGTTCTTC
TRBD1	TRBV19	-	TRBJ2-3	CASWTGEITDTQYF	TGTGCCTCTTGGACAGGCGAAATCACAGATACGCAGTATTTT
TRBD1	TRBV6-5	-	TRBJ2-3	CASRRTGNPTDTQYF	TGTGCCAGCAGGAGGACAGGGAACCCCACAGATACGCAGTATTTT
TRBD1	TRBV5-5	-	TRBJ1-6	CASSTSGTGSSPLHF	TGTGCCAGCAGCACCTCCGGGACAGGGAGCTCACCCCTCCACTTT
TRBD2	TRBV12-3/TRBV12-4	few	TRBJ2-2	CASSPRDYGELFF	TGTGCCAGCAGTCCTAGGGACTACGGGGAGCTGTTTTTT
-	TRBV5-1	few	TRBJ2-7	CASSPSRGMDEQYF	TGCGCCAGCAGCCCCTCCAGGGGAATGGACGAGCAGTACTTC
-	TRBV24-1	-	TRBJ1-1	CATSERWDTEAFF	TGTGCCACCAGTGAACGCTGGGACACTGAAGCTTTCTTT
-	TRBV4-2	few	TRBJ2-7	CASSLGTQVSEQYF	TGTGCCAGCAGCCTCGGGACTCAAGTGTCCGAGCAGTACTTC
TRBD1	TRBV2	few	TRBJ1-1	CASSSQGVGTEAFF	TGTGCCAGCAGCTCACAGGGGGTGGGTACTGAAGCTTTCTTT
-	TRBV11-3	many	TRBJ2-1	CASSPRENEQFF	TGTGCCAGCAGCCCTCGTGAAAATGAGCAGTTCTTC
TRBD2	TRBV5-5	-	TRBJ2-7	CASSLAGLAIYEQYF	TGTGCCAGCAGCTTGGCGGGACTAGCGATCTACGAGCAGTACTTC
TRBD1	TRBV6-2/TRBV6-3	-	TRBJ1-1	CASSLRQGEWRNTEAFF	TGTGCCAGCAGCCTTAGACAGGGCGAATGGAGGAACACTGAAGCTTTCTTT
TRBD1	TRBV5-1	few	TRBJ2-6	CASSQGQVSGANVLTF	TGCGCCAGCAGCCAGGGACAGGTCTCTGGGGCCAACGTCCTGACTTTC
TRBD1	TRBV10-3	-	TRBJ2-7	CAISESGTGTYEQYF	TGTGCCATCAGTGAGTCGGGGACAGGGACCTACGAGCAGTACTTC
-	TRBV7-9	-	TRBJ2-7	CASSSSLLTYEQYF	TGTGCCAGCAGCTCGTCCCTTTTAACCTACGAGCAGTACTTC
TRBD2	TRBV10-3	-	TRBJ2-7	CAIKSGLAVYEQYF	TGTGCCATCAAATCGGGACTAGCGGTTTACGAGCAGTACTTC
TRBD2	TRBV15	-	TRBJ2-3	CATSNGGGLFSDTQYF	TGTGCCACCAGCAACGGGGGGGGTTTGTTTTCAGATACGCAGTATTTT
-	TRBV30	few	TRBJ2-5	CAWRVVYDPTGTQYF	TGTGCCTGGAGGGTAGTGTACGACCCCACCGGGACCCAGTACTTC
-	TRBV6-5	few	TRBJ1-1	CASRTTGKAFF	TGTGCCAGCAGAACTACAGGCAAAGCTTTCTTT
TRBD2	TRBV7-9	-	TRBJ2-1	CASSASSGGQGNEQFF	TGTGCCAGCAGCGCCTCTAGCGGGGGCCAAGGAAATGAGCAGTTCTTC
TRBD1	TRBV4-1	-	TRBJ1-1	CASSLLGDRVNTEAFF	TGCGCCAGCAGCTTACTAGGGGACAGGGTGAACACTGAAGCTTTCTTT
-	TRBV30	few	TRBJ1-2	CASQGSYGYTF	TGTGCCTCCCAGGGGAGTTATGGCTACACCTTC
-	TRBV20-1	few	TRBJ2-2	CSARDFRGITGELFF	TGCAGTGCTAGAGATTTTCGGGGGATCACCGGGGAGCTGTTTTTT
-	TRBV5-5	-	TRBJ2-5	CASSLNLAELETQYF	TGTGCCAGCAGCTTGAATTTAGCGGAATTGGAGACCCAGTACTTC
TRBD2	TRBV11-2	-	TRBJ2-7	CASRTGLAGAPHEQYF	TGTGCCAGCAGAACGGGACTAGCGGGAGCCCCCCACGAGCAGTACTTC
TRBD2	TRBV12-5	-	TRBJ2-1	CASGLVLGRDYNEQFF	TGTGCTAGTGGTTTGGTACTCGGGAGGGATTACAATGAGCAGTTCTTC
-	TRBV25-1	-	TRBJ2-1	CASSEAAGGWDEQFF	TGTGCCAGCAGTGAGGCGGCAGGGGGGTGGGATGAGCAGTTCTTC
-	TRBV10-3	few	TRBJ2-7	CAIGMSGTYEQYF	TGTGCCATCGGAATGAGTGGTACCTACGAGCAGTACTTC